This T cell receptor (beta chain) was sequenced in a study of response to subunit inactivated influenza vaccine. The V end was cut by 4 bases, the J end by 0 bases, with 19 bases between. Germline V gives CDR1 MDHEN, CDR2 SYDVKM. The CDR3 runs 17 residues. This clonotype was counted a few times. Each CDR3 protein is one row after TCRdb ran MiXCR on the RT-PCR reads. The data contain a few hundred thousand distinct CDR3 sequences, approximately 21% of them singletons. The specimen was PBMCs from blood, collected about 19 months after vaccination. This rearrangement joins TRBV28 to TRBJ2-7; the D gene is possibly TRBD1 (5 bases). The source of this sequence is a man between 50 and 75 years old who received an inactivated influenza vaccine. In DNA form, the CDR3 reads TGTGCCAGCAGTTGGAATCGGTATGGACACTTCTCCTACGAGCAGTACTTC. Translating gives CASSWNRYGHFSYEQYF.